Here is one TCR beta chain with its context. Its target antigen remains unknown. Libraries were constructed by the immunoSEQ multiplex PCR assay. The multiplex PCR relied on a mix of 60 forward primers for TCR Vbeta segments and 13 reverse primers for TCR Jbeta segments. The CDR3 region of rearranged TCR beta genes was amplified from genomic DNA with a multiplex PCR assay. On the Illumina HiSeq System, the amplified TCR beta libraries were sequenced as 87-base-pair reads. The paper's data handling went like this. A later analysis counted about 80 million unique TCR beta chains across the 640 or so repertoires, and some 11 million of these chains were shared by at least two donors. Raw reads were error-corrected and collapsed into unique sequences by a nearest-neighbor algorithm in which closely related sequences were merged to remove PCR and sequencing errors. Alignment of CDR3 sequences to IMGT reference sequences was used to assign V, D and J gene segments. For a sequence to be retained, a match of at least six nucleotides was required to both a V gene segment and a J gene segment. Rearrangements were classified as productive when the CDR3 lacked stop codons and remained in frame with V and J, and all other rearrangements were classified as non-productive. Following IMGT convention, CDR3 was defined as the stretch from the second conserved V-encoded cysteine to the conserved J-encoded phenylalanine. In an earlier analysis of around 640 of the donors, sequences lacking an unambiguous match to a single V gene segment were excluded. An earlier analysis of 587 of the donors called V segments functional above 56.7% productive rearrangements and segregating when the between-donor standard deviation exceeded 5%. A statistical classification framework was built to diagnose cytomegalovirus status from the catalog of TCR beta chain sequences. V and J gene assignment, in a later analysis, came from comparing TCR nucleotide sequences with IMGT/GENE-DB human TR gene sequences. The TCRdist pipeline was used in a later analysis to assign CDR3 sequences and most-parsimonious VDJ recombination scenarios. In a later analysis, each TCR beta chain was defined by its CDR3 amino acid sequence together with its V-gene family, and reads lacking a unique V-gene family were excluded. As a way to deal with suspected cross-contamination and a sequencing artifact, a later analysis dropped approximately 590 nucleotide sequences that were highly shared and had low generation probability. In a later analysis, a clonal expansion index for each public chain was calculated from normalized within-repertoire ranks of inferred template counts. Generation probabilities in a later analysis came from a VDJ recombination model fitted to out-of-frame rearrangements, and those results were checked against IGoR. Hypergeometric tests were used in a later analysis to score TCR-TCR, TCR-HLA and TCR-CMV co-occurrence, with a repertoire-size bias correction applied to the TCR pairs. In a later analysis, false discovery rates were estimated by permuting HLA or CMV assignments 20 times. In a later analysis, co-occurring TCRs were grouped using DBSCAN, with TCRdist sequence similarity added in when clustering inside HLA-allele-positive subsets. Repertoires with fewer than 30,000 or more than 120,000 public chains, plus five repertoires with anomalous nucleotide sharing, were excluded from co-occurrence clustering. TCRdb provides this immuneACCESS table in a form limited to in-frame rearrangements. Some clones are lacking; in checked studies, under half of them reflect an unresolved V gene, and why the rest are absent is not known. V and J calls and clone size are given by that table; D and trimming were obtained from the DNA. The sample's table lists a count of approximately 51,000 clones. The ten largest account for roughly 26% of the sample.

The cohort was made up of 500 to 800 healthy bone marrow donors. All cohort members were sampled while nominally healthy, although unrecorded immune exposures were likely present. The donor was CMV seropositive and belonged to the group of over 250 seropositive cohort members. Each donor provided a peripheral blood sample, and peripheral blood mononuclear cells were used for TCR beta sequencing. Genomic DNA extraction from the blood cell samples was performed with the Qiagen DNeasy Blood Extraction Kit. V is cut by 5 bases and J by 5 bases, and the space between the germline ends is 9 bases. The CDR3 has 12 amino acids, counting the end cysteine and phenylalanine. The only DNA kept is the CDR3, 36 bases in frame from the first base. The germline V gene encodes CDR1 LNHDA and CDR2 SQIVND (reference sequence). This specimen comes from a study of cytomegalovirus exposure and HLA in healthy donors (dated by TCRdb to the late 2010s). About the study as a whole: An earlier analysis of roughly 630 of the donors reported more than 250 Gb of sequence data and around 110 million unique TCR beta sequences from 150 million to 200 million T cells. In addition to the first cohort of 666 subjects, a separate validation cohort of approximately 130 different subjects was used. A handful of DR-DQ haplotypes were handled as single units for association and clustering because linkage in the cohort was strong. The study aimed to test whether signatures of past pathogen exposure could be identified by cataloging public T cell receptors. Donor age, sex, ethnicity and CMV serostatus were compiled together with the repertoire data. HLA typing included class I and class II loci at four-digit resolution. All discovery cohort repertoires had been generated using a single sequencing platform. The number of typed donors differed by locus: about 620-630 for A, B, C, DRB1 and DQB1; 522 for DQA1; roughly 600 for DPA1; and approximately 450 for DPB1. High-throughput TCR immunosequencing, statistical association of individual TCRs with disease status, and machine learning were combined to predict cytomegalovirus infection status. In the later analysis, no new phenotypic data were used to find candidate immune exposures; instead, reliance was placed on TCR beta sequences and their occurrence across donors. A later analysis re-examined previously published TCR beta repertoires from just over 650 donors and added high-resolution HLA genotyping to investigate patterns of TCR occurrence. Among around 400 genotyped donors of the cohort, an average of around 250,000 unique TCR beta nucleotide sequences was sequenced per donor, of which roughly 18% were non-productive. The genetic ancestry cluster associated with self-reported Caucasian donors included roughly four fifths of the roughly 410 genotyped donors. The T cell repertoires of 700 or so subjects were profiled by immunosequencing and related to cytomegalovirus serostatus. In an earlier analysis of roughly 600 of the donors, high-throughput TCR beta sequencing was used to judge whether each TCR beta V gene segment behaved as functional or pseudogenic. A later genetic analysis took genome-wide SNP genotypes for about 55% of the 666 donors and used that subset as a discovery cohort. An early release that covered roughly 600 HLA-typed donors contained approximately 320 gigabases of sequencing data and approximately 85 million unique TCR sequences. The full study reports these points: In a later genetic analysis, a missense DCLRE1C variant was associated with V-gene and J-gene trimming of TCR beta chains, and the association was replicated in an independent cohort. Linkage disequilibrium might explain the correlated functional status among segregating V segments, but an unknown experimental factor could not be ruled out. A later analysis reported that several top co-occurrence clusters appeared linked to parvovirus B19, influenza, CMV and Epstein-Barr virus. Roughly uniform sequencing depth across donors was assumed in presence/absence analyses, although this assumption may not hold. Because HLA typing was unavailable for some donors at each locus, only the typed subset was used in association tests. Most TCR sequences were seen in very few donors, while some public TCRs were found in many individuals. The earlier analysis of 450 to 700 of the donors excluded approximately 17 rarely observed V segments, including chromosome 9 orphons, because counts were too low. In vitro tests confirmed that a few of the cytomegalovirus-associated TCR beta chains recognize cytomegalovirus antigens. A further reported finding was that TCR beta sequences accurately predicted the HLA-A and HLA-B alleles for most subjects in the first cohort. In a later analysis, most CMV-associated TCR beta chains were found to appear HLA-restricted, with HLA associations seemingly driven largely by CMV exposure. The sequencing pipeline was judged likely to have produced a cluster of highly shared sequence variants as a technical artifact. A later analysis found that TCR association rates varied across HLA loci, with DRB1 alleles showing the most associated TCRs and HLA-C alleles the fewest. In a later genetic analysis, fewer N-insertions in productive TCRs were reported among donors in an Asian-associated ancestry cluster than the approximately 630-donor mean. The classifier was reported to diagnose cytomegalovirus status with high specificity and sensitivity in both the original cohort and the validation cohort. In a later analysis, HLA-associated TCR beta chains showed more clonal expansion and lower generation probabilities than non-associated chains that were equally common. The only immune exposure information available for the cohort was CMV serostatus. A later analysis associated about 16,000 TCR beta sequences with specific HLA alleles at a false discovery rate of 0.05. Some IMGT-functional V segments, including TRBV6-2 and TRBV6-3, could not be distinguished by the 87-base-pair reads and were therefore excluded. In this cohort, only TCR beta chains were sequenced, and detectable features were limited by the absence of alpha or paired-chain data. An earlier analysis of approximately 540 of the donors showed that most TCR beta V segments appeared in productive rearrangements either about 90% or about 30% of the time, which broadly matched IMGT annotations. It was suggested by the authors that the approach could potentially be generalized to other disease states and immunological phenotypes. When HLA alleles, especially DR and DQ, strongly co-occurred, attributing TCR associations to individual alleles was difficult. The study gave a list of some 150 TCR beta chains associated with cytomegalovirus.

The TCR sequence derives from a man in his forties or fifties in good health and CMV-seropositive. Sample: PBMCs. The chain is assembled from TRBV19 and TRBJ1-1; the D gene cannot be resolved reliably. The CDR3 corresponds to CASSPRITEAFF. The DNA sequence follows: TGTGCCAGTAGTCCCAGAATAACTGAAGCTTTCTTT.